This TCR beta chain was sequenced in a study of blood T cells in healthy people across ages. On this clonotype itself: Its antigen is not identified.

V lost 4 bases and J 5 bases, leaving 14 bases between the germline ends. This CDR3 comprises 14 residues. Primed by a sample-barcoded 5' primer and a J-beta primer mix, a second PCR proceeded for roughly 6 to 12 cycles. One entry per CDR3 protein results from TCRdb running MiXCR on the 5' RACE reads. The sample lists 1.5 million or so distinct CDR3 sequences; roughly 40% were seen once. Study observations and caveats: The study lacked donor CMV status, which possibly confounded expanded clonotype changes. With age, beta diversity per million T cells declined roughly linearly, significantly by around 43.

The chain uses TRBV12-3 or TRBV12-4 and TRBJ1-1; D possibly corresponds to TRBD1 (6 bases). This TCR was sampled from a woman in her late teens or twenties in good health. Material for sequencing was blood. Here the CDR3 DNA reads TGTGCCAGCAGTTGGACAGATAAAGGTACTGAAGCTTTCTTT. It is translated as CASSWTDKGTEAFF.